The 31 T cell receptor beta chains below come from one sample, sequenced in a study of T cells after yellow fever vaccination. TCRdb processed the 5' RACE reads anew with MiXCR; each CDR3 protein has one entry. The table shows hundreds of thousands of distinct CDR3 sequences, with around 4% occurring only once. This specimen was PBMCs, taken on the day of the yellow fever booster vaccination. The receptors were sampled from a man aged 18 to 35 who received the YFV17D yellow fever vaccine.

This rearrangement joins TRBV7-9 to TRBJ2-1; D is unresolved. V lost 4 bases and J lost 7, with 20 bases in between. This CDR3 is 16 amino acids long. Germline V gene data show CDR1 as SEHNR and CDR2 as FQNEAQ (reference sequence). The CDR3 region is CASSYAHPGLGNEQFF. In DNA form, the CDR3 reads TGTGCCAGCAGCTACGCCCACCCGGGCCTGGGGAATGAGCAGTTCTTC.

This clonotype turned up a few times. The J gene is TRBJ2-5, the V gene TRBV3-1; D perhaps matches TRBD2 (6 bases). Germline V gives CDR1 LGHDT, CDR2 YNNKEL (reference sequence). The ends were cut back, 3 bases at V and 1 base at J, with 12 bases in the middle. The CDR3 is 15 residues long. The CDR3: CASSQRGALQETQYF. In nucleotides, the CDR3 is TGTGCCAGCAGCCAGCGCGGGGCACTCCAAGAGACCCAGTACTTC.

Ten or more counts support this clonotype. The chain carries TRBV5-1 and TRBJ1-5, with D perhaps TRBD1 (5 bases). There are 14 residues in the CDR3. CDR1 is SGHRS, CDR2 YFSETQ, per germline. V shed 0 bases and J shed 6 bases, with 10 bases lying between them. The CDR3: CASSLGGVGQPQHF. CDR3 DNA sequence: TGCGCCAGCAGCTTGGGGGGGGTCGGTCAGCCCCAGCATTTT. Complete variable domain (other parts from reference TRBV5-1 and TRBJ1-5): KAGVTQTPRYLIKTRGQQVTLSCSPISGHRSVSWYQQTPGQGLQFLFEYFSETQRNKGNFPGRFSGRQFSNSRSEMNVSTLELGDSALYLCASSLGGVGQPQHFGDGTRLSIL.

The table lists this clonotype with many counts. The CDR3 here is CASSGGGTANYEQYF. CDR3 DNA sequence: TGTGCCAGCAGCGGTGGCGGGACAGCCAACTACGAGCAGTACTTC. The gene calls are TRBV12-3 or TRBV12-4 and TRBJ2-7; a possible D gene is TRBD1 (7 bases). The CDR3 loop spans 15 amino acids. With 6 bases removed from V and 3 bases from J, the gap between germline ends came to 18 bases.

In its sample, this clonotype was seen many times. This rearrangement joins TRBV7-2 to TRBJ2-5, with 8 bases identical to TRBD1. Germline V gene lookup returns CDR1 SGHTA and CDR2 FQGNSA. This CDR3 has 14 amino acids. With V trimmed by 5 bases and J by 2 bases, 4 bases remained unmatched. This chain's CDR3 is CASSNRGAQETQYF. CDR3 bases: TGTGCCAGCAGCAACAGGGGGGCGCAAGAGACCCAGTACTTC.

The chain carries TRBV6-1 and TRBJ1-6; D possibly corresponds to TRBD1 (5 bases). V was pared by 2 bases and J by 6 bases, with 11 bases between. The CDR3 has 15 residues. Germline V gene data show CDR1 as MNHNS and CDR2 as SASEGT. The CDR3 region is CASSEWWDGNSPLHF. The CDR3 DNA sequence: TGTGCCAGCAGTGAATGGTGGGACGGTAATTCACCCCTCCACTTT.

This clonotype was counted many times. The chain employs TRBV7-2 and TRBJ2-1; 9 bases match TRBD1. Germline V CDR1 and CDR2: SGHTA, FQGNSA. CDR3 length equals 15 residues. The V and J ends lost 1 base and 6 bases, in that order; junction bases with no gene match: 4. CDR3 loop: CASSLVGGQGNEQFF. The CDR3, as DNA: TGTGCCAGCAGCTTAGTAGGGGGACAGGGCAATGAGCAGTTCTTC.

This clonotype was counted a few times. CDR3 sequence (DNA): TGCGCCAGCGTGGACAGAGGGGCCCAGAACACTGAAGCTTTCTTT. It translates to CASVDRGAQNTEAFF. J is TRBJ1-1 and V is TRBV5-1; D might be TRBD1 (6 bases). From germline, CDR1 is SGHRS and CDR2 YFSETQ. The germline V and J ends were trimmed by 7 bases and 1 base, with 17 bases remaining between them. The CDR3 length is 15 residues.

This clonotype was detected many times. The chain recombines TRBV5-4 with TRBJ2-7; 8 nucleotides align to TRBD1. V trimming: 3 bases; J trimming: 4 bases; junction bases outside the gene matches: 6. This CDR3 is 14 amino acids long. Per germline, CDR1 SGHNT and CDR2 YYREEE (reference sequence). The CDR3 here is CASSSMDRVYEQYF. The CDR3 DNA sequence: TGTGCCAGCAGCTCCATGGACAGGGTTTACGAGCAGTACTTC.

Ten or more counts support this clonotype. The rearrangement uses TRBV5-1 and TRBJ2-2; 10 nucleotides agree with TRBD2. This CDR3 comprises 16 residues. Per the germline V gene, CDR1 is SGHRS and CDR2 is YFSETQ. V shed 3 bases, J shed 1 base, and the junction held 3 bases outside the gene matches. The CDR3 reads CASSSRTSGNTGELFF. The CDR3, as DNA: TGCGCCAGCAGCTCCCGGACTAGCGGGAACACCGGGGAGCTGTTTTTT.

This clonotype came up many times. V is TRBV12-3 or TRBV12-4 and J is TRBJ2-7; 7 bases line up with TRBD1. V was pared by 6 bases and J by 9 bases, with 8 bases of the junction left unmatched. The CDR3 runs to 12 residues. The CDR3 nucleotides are TGTGCCAGCAGCGAGGGACAGTCTCCGCAGTACGTC. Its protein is CASSEGQSPQYV.

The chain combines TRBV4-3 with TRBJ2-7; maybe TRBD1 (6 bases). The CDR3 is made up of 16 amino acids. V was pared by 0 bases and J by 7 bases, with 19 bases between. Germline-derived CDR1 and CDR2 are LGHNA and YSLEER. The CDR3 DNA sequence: TGCGCCAGCAGCCAAGATTCGACAGGACCATCATGGGAGCAGTACTTC. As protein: CASSQDSTGPSWEQYF.

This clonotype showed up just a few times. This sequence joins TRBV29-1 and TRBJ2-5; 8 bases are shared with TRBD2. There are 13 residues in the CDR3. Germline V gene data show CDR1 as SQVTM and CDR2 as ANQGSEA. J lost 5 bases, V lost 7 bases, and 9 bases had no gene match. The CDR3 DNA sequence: TGCAGCGAACAGCGGGGGCCGGGGGAGACCCAGTACTTC. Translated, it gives CSEQRGPGETQYF.

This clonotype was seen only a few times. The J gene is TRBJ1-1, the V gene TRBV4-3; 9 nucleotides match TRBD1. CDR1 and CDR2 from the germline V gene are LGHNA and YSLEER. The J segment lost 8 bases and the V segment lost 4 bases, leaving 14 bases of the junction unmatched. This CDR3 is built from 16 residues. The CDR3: CASSRGIPGQGSEAFF. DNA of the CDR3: TGCGCCAGCAGCCGCGGCATTCCGGGACAGGGATCCGAAGCTTTCTTT.

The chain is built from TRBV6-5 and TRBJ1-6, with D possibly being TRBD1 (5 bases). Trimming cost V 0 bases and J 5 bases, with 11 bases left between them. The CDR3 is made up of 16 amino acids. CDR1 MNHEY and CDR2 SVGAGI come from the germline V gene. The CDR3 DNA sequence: TGTGCCAGCAGTTACTCGACGGGGGGGAATAATTCACCCCTCCACTTT. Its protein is CASSYSTGGNNSPLHF.

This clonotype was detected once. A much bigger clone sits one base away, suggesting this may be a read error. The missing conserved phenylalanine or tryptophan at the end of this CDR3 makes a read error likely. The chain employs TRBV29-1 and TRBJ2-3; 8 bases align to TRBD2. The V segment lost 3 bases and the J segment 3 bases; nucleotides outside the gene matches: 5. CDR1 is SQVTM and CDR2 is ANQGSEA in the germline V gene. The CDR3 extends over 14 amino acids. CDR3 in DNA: TGCAGCGTTGACGGGGGGGACGGAACAGATACGCAGTATTCT. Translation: CSVDGGDGTDTQYS.

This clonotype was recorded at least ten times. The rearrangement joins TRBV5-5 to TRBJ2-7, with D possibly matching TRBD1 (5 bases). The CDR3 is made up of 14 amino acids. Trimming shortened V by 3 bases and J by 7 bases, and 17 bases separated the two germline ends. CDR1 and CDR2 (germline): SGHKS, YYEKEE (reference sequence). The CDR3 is CASSYWSLRVEQYF. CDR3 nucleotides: TGTGCCAGCAGCTATTGGAGTCTCAGGGTTGAGCAGTACTTC.

CDR3 DNA sequence: TGCAGTGCTGCGGGTCCCTGGACTTCACCCCTCCACTTT. This codes for CSAAGPWTSPLHF. V and J are TRBV20-1 and TRBJ1-6, with D unresolved. Germline V gene data show CDR1 as DFQATT and CDR2 as SNEGSKA (reference sequence). The V gene lost 5 bases and the J gene lost 9 bases, with 14 bases spanning the gap. The CDR3 runs to 13 residues.

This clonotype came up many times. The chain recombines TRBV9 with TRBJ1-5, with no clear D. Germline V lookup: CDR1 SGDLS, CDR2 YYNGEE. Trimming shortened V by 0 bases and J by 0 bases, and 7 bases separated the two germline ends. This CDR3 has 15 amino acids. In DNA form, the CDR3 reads TGTGCCAGCAGCGTAGATTTGAGTAGCAATCAGCCCCAGCATTTT. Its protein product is CASSVDLSSNQPQHF. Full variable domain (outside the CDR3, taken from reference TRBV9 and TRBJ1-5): DSGVTQTPKHLITATGQRVTLRCSPRSGDLSVYWYQQSLDQGLQFLIQYYNGEERAKGNILERFSAQQFPDLHSELNLSSLELGDSALYFCASSVDLSSNQPQHFGDGTRLSIL.

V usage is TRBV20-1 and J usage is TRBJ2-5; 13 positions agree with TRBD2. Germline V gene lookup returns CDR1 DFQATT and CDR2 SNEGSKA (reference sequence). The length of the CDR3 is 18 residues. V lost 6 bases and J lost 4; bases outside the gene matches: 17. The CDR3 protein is CSADLSLGTSGVRETQYF. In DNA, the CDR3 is TGCAGTGCCGATCTTAGCCTCGGGACTAGCGGGGTGAGAGAGACCCAGTACTTC.

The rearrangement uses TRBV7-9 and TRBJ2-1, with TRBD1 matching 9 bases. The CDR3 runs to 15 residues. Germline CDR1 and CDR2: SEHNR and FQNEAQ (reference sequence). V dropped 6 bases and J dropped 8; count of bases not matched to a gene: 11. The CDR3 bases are TGTGCCAGCAGGGCCCGGAGACAGGGGGAGGATGAGCAGTTCTTC. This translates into CASRARRQGEDEQFF.

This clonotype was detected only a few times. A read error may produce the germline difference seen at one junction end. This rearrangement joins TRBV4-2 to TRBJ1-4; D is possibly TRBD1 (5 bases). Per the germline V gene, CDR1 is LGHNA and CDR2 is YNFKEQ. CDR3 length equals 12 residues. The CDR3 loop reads CASCQGGEKLFF. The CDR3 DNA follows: TGTGCCAGCTGCCAGGGAGGTGAAAAACTGTTTTTT.

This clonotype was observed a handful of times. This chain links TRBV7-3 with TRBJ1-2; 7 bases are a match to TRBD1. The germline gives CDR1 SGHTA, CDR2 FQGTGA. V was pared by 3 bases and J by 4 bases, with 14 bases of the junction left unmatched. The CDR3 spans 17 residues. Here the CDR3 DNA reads TGTGCCAGCAGCTTCCGAACCGGGACAGAGGAGAGCTATGGCTACACCTTC. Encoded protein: CASSFRTGTEESYGYTF.

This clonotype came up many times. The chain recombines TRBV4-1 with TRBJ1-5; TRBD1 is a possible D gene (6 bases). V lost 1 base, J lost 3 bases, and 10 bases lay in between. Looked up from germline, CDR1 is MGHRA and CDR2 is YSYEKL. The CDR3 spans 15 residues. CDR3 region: CASSQVRQDNQPQHF. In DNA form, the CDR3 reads TGCGCCAGCAGCCAAGTGCGACAGGACAATCAGCCCCAGCATTTT.

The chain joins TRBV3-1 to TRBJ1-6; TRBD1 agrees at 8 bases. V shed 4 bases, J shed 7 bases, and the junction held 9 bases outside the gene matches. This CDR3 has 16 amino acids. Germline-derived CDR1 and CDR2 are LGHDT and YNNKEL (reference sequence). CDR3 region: CASSRYPDRVNSPLHF. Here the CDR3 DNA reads TGTGCCAGCAGCCGATATCCGGACAGGGTGAATTCACCCCTCCACTTT.

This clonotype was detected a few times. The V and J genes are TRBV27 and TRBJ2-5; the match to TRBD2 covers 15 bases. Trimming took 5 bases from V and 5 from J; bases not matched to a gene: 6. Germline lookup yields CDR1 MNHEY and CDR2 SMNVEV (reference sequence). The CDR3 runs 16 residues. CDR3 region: CASSVGTSGGKETQYF. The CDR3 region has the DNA TGTGCCAGCAGTGTGGGGACTAGCGGGGGGAAGGAGACCCAGTACTTC.

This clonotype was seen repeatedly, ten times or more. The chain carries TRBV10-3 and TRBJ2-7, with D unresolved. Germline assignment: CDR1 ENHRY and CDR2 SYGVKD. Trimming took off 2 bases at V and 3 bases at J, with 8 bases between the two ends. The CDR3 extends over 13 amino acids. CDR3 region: CAISEPGRYEQYF. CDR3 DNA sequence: TGTGCCATCAGTGAGCCCGGTCGCTACGAGCAGTACTTC.

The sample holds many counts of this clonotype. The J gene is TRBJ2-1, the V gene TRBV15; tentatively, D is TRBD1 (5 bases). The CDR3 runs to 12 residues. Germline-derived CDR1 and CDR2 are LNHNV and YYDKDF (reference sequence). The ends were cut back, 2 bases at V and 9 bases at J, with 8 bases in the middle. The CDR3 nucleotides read TGTGCCACCAGCAGACAGGGTATTGAGCAGTTCTTC. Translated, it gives CATSRQGIEQFF.

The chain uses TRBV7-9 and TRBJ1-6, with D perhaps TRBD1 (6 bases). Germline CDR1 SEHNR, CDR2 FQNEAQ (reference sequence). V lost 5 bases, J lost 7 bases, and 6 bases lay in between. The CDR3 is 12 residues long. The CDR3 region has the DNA TGTGCCAGCAGCGGACAGAATTCACCCCTCCACTTT. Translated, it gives CASSGQNSPLHF.

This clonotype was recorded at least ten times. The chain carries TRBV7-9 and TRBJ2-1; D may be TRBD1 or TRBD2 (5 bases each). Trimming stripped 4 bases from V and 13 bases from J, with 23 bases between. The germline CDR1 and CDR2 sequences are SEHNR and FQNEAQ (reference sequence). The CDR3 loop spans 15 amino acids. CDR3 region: CASSSGRQTGEDQFF. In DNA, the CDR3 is TGTGCCAGCAGCTCGGGACGTCAAACTGGGGAAGATCAGTTCTTC.

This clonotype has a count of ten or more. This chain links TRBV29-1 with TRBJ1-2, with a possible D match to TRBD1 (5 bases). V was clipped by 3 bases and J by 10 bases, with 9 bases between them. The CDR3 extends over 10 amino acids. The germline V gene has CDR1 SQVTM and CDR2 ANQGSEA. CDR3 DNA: TGCAGCGTTGAGGGGCTTGACTACACCTTC. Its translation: CSVEGLDYTF.